A selection of T cell receptor beta chains follows, all from one sample in a study of chemoradiotherapy in HPV16-positive cancers. The table came from immunoSEQ multiplex PCR; TCRdb's copy has only in-frame clones and leaves some out. The table has around 30,000 clones, over 80% seen once; the top ten hold around 20%. This material consisted of blood, taken from a patient who underwent chemoradiotherapy. All receptors come from a human donor with HPV-associated anogenital cancer. The conserved cysteine and the conserved F or W are not part of the CDR3 here. Fields, in order: clone size, V gene, CDR3 protein. Clone sizes are given selectively: once, few, many, or a class where the clone is expanded.

. | TRBV6-6 | ASSYRQGGNSDTQY
. | TRBV11-2 | ASTTPIENTEAF
. | TRBV5-1 | ASSRGENTEAF
. | TRBV5-1 | ASSRQGEAGELF
. | TRBV2 | ASRRSGGGTGELF
. | TRBV19 | ASSIQGGGTDTQY
. | TRBV11-2 | ASSLDRDQPQH
. | TRBV5-1 | ASSFGLAGGHNEQF
. | TRBV19 | ASSIDTLRQGANGELF
. | TRBV29-1 | SVAETGLYEQY
once | TRBV29-1 | SVRPTGTPYNEQF
. | TRBV6-5 | ASSYHGTSSYEQY
. | TRBV7-3 | ASSLWGENEQF
. | TRBV5-5 | ASSLSGGGNQPQH
once | TRBV7-9 | ASSHLPGTGDPGELF
. | TRBV6-5 | ASSLSGTSYNEQF
. | TRBV27 | ASSLGGAGYT
. | TRBV27 | ASSPVQDTSSSYNEQF
. | TRBV7-8 | ASSYTFFRALRTYEQY
. | TRBV6-5 | ASKLTGSNYGYT
. | TRBV5-5 | ASSFSSGGAQWETQY
. | TRBV28 | ASSLHQGGRPHGYT
once | TRBV18 | ASSSYQETQY
. | TRBV5-8 | ASSLPGGVYQPQH
. | TRBV29-1 | SVATDYNSPLH
. | TRBV7-2 | ASNSRRGRTGELF
. | TRBV5-1 | ASSWGTGKNNEQF
. | TRBV27 | ASSLWGTGVGYT
. | TRBV19 | ASSPQGRGNTQY
. | TRBV28 | ASSIAGTYNEQF
. | TRBV19 | ATSGFLNQPQH
. | TRBV28 | ASSPPTGDEQY
. | TRBV20-1 | SAPRGYEQY
. | TRBV10-2 | ASRGSSGRYEQY
. | TRBV7-6 | ASSLYAGTGGYEQY
. | TRBV11-2 | ASSLDLEGRSYEQY
. | TRBV11-2 | ASSFLRGSKETQY
. | TRBV2 | ASSETFGSYEQY
. | TRBV5-4 | ASSLGLAGAYTSTGELF
. | TRBV9 | ASSVGGTGSADTQY